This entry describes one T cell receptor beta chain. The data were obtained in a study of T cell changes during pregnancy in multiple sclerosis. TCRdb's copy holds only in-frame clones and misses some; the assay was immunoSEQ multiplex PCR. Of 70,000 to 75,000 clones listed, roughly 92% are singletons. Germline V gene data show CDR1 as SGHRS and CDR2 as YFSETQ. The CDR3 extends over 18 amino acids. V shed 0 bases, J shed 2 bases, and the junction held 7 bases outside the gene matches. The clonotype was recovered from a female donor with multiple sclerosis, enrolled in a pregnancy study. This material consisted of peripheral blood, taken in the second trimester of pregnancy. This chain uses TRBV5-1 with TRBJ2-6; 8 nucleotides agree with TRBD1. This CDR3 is CASSLVARGLAGANVLTF. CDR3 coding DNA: TGCGCCAGCAGCTTGGTTGCCAGGGGGCTGGCTGGGGCCAACGTCCTGACTTTC.